This T cell receptor (beta chain) was identified in a study of blood T cell repertoires in COVID-19. Clones were read by immunoSEQ multiplex PCR, and TCRdb kept only the in-frame ones, dropping some. The data show around 160,000 clones, approximately 90% seen once. The receptor comes from a man between 18 and 29 years old with acute or convalescent COVID-19. Specimen: peripheral blood.

In DNA form, the CDR3 reads TGTGCCAGTAGTATCAAACAGAAGACCTACGAGCAGTACTTC. Its protein product is CASSIKQKTYEQYF. The genes are TRBV19 and TRBJ2-7; no firm D call. The CDR3 runs 14 residues. V was shortened by 3 bases and J by 2 bases, with 11 bases between the two germline ends. Germline V lookup: CDR1 LNHDA, CDR2 SQIVND (reference sequence).